This entry describes one T cell receptor beta chain. The germline gives CDR1 LGHNT, CDR2 FRNRAP. The V and J ends lost 6 bases and 0 bases, in that order; junction bases with no gene match: 2. The CDR3 totals 15 residues. Using its own MiXCR run on the 5' RACE reads, TCRdb lists one record per CDR3 protein. The table lists 6,000 to 7,500 distinct CDR3 sequences, around 70% of them singletons. Tregs were sorted as CD4+CD25+CD127-/low cells. The chain is built from TRBV12-5 and TRBJ2-4, with TRBD2 matching over 10 bases. The source material was tumor-infiltrating Tregs sorted from the breast tumor. This clonotype was sampled from a female donor with breast cancer. CDR3 in amino acids: CASGRLAGAKNIQYF. The CDR3 region has the DNA TGTGCTAGTGGGAGACTAGCGGGAGCCAAAAACATTCAGTACTTC.